Described below is a single T cell receptor beta chain sequence and its context. Its antigen is currently unknown. TCRdb keeps only in-frame clones here, not all; method: immunoSEQ multiplex PCR. The sample records roughly 74,000 clones, around 94% being singletons. The data belong to a study of OX40 agonist ivuxolimab in advanced cancers. Across the study: Each dose-escalation patient presented with hepatocellular carcinoma, melanoma, renal cell or head and neck cancer.

There are 15 residues in the CDR3. CDR1 LGHNA and CDR2 YSLEER come from the germline V gene. V gave up 0 bases and J gave up 3 bases, with 11 bases separating them. Study-wide findings and caveats: The authors did not determine the antigen specificity of the expanded peripheral T cells.

The V and J genes are TRBV4-3 and TRBJ1-2; D remains unclear. Sequenced material: CD4+ or CD8+ T cells sorted from blood, taken in a trial of the OX40 agonist ivuxolimab. This clonotype was sampled from an adult with an advanced solid tumor such as melanoma, head and neck, liver or kidney cancer. In DNA, the CDR3 is TGCGCCAGCAGCCAAGATAGGTTGCGGGACTATGGCTACACCTTC. Translating gives CASSQDRLRDYGYTF.